This TCR beta chain was retrieved from a study of blood T cell repertoires in COVID-19. Overall study: The United States, Italy and Spain supplied acute and convalescent COVID-19 samples. In each case, the material was cDNA or gDNA derived from T cells, B-cell-depleted T cells, or PBMCs.

The authors' processing: Scientists estimated how many nucleated cells there were by amplifying reference gene primers. Sequenced by immunoSEQ multiplex PCR; TCRdb stores in-frame clones only, minus some. V and J calls and clone size are copied from that table; D and trimming were computed from the DNA. The repertoire holds 45,000 to 60,000 clones, with 85% to 90% as singletons. From germline, CDR1 is SGHRS and CDR2 YFSETQ. Deletions cut 0 bases from V and 2 bases from J, with 9 bases between. CDR3 length: 15 amino acids. The receptor's source is a human donor with active COVID-19. The donor label of this sample is uncertain. The sequenced sample was peripheral blood. The chain has TRBV5-1 and TRBJ2-1; D remains unclear. The CDR3 spells CASSLGGGPYNEQFF. The DNA for the CDR3 is TGCGCCAGCAGCTTGGGAGGCGGTCCCTACAATGAGCAGTTCTTC.